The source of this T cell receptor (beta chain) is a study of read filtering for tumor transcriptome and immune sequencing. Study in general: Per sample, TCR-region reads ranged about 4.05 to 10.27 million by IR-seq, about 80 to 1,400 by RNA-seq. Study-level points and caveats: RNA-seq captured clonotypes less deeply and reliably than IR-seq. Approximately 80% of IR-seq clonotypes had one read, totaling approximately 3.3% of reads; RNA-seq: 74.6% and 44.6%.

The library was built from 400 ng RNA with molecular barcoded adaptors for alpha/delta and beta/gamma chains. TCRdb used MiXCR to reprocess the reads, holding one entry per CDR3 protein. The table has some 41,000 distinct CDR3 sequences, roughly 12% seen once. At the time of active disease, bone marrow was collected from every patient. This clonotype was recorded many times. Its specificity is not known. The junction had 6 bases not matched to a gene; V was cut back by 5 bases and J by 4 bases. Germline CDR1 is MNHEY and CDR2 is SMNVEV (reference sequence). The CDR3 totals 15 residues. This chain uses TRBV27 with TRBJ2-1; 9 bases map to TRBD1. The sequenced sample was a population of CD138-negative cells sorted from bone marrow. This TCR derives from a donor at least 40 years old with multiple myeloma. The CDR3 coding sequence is TGTGCCAGCAGTCGTCCGGGACAGGGATACAATGAGCAGTTCTTC. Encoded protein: CASSRPGQGYNEQFF.